These 2 T cell receptor beta chains came from one sample sequenced in a study of T cell changes during pregnancy in multiple sclerosis. Generated by immunoSEQ multiplex PCR, the TCRdb table keeps only in-frame clones and is missing some. The sample yields around 40,000 clones, roughly nine tenths seen once. The sample was CD8+ T cells from peripheral blood mononuclear cells, taken in the third trimester of pregnancy. Every receptor here comes from a female donor with multiple sclerosis, enrolled in a pregnancy study.

This rearrangement joins TRBV19 to TRBJ2-7; TRBD2 might be the D (5 bases). The V gene lost 4 bases and the J gene lost 3 bases, with 10 bases spanning the gap. The germline V gene has CDR1 LNHDA and CDR2 SQIVND (reference sequence). The CDR3 length is 13 residues. CDR3 in amino acids: CASSTSSRYEQYF. DNA for the CDR3: TGTGCCAGTAGTACATCTAGCCGCTACGAGCAGTACTTC.

The genes are TRBV28 and TRBJ2-1; 7 nucleotides match TRBD1. The germline CDR1 and CDR2 sequences are MDHEN and SYDVKM. The V and J ends lost 5 bases and 7 bases, in that order; junction bases with no gene match: 8. The CDR3 runs 14 residues. The CDR3 DNA sequence: TGTGCCAGCAGTCCTTATGTACAGGGGAATGAGCAGTTCTTC. Its protein product is CASSPYVQGNEQFF.